This is a list of T cell receptor beta chains from one sample in a study of blood T cell repertoires in COVID-19. Measured with immunoSEQ multiplex PCR; TCRdb has only the in-frame clones, and not every one. The sample contains roughly 100,000 clones, 71% of which appear only once. The source material was peripheral blood. These TCRs come from a human donor with acute or convalescent COVID-19. The donor label of this sample is uncertain. The CDR3 runs from the conserved cysteine through the conserved F or W. The D gene is left open where the match is weak. Clone size is given for some rows only: seen once, a few or many times, or a class if the clone is expanded.

j_gene	abundance	v_gene	d_gene	CDR3aa	CDR3nt
TRBJ2-5	-	TRBV5-6	-	CASSLSSLETQYF	TGTGCCAGCAGCTTGTCTAGCCTGGAGACCCAGTACTTC
TRBJ1-2	-	TRBV5-6	-	CASSFFGGSYGYTF	TGTGCCAGCAGCTTCTTCGGGGGAAGCTATGGCTACACCTTC
TRBJ1-2	-	TRBV7-2	-	CASSVSGQFNYGYTF	TGTGCCAGCAGTGTTTCAGGACAGTTTAACTATGGCTACACCTTC
TRBJ1-5	-	TRBV6-5	TRBD1	CASTPGQSNQPQHF	TGTGCCAGCACCCCGGGACAGAGCAATCAGCCCCAGCATTTT
TRBJ1-4	-	TRBV18	-	CASSPSSQPNEKLFF	TGTGCCAGCTCACCTAGTAGCCAGCCTAATGAAAAACTGTTTTTT
TRBJ2-7	-	TRBV10-3	-	CAIRQSYEQYF	TGTGCCATCAGACAGTCCTACGAGCAGTACTTC
TRBJ1-6	-	TRBV3-1/TRBV3-2	-	CASSPLGGADPALHF	TGTGCCAGCAGCCCCCTAGGAGGGGCAGATCCAGCCCTCCACTTT
TRBJ2-5	-	TRBV2	TRBD2	CASSEDGLAGFQTQYF	TGTGCCAGCAGTGAAGATGGGCTAGCGGGGTTTCAGACCCAGTACTTC
TRBJ1-1	few	TRBV4-1	TRBD1	CASSHPDRANTEAFF	TGCGCCAGCAGCCATCCGGACAGGGCGAACACTGAAGCTTTCTTT
TRBJ1-5	few	TRBV7-9	-	CASSRGWNQPQHF	TGTGCCAGCAGTCGGGGATGGAATCAGCCCCAGCATTTT
TRBJ1-6	-	TRBV4-1	-	CASSQDVRTLGNSPLHF	TGCGCCAGCAGCCAAGACGTACGGACTCTGGGAAATTCACCCCTCCACTTT
TRBJ2-2	-	TRBV6-5	-	CASRGRFAGELFF	TGTGCCAGCAGGGGCAGGTTCGCCGGGGAGCTGTTTTTT
TRBJ1-2	-	TRBV19	TRBD1	CASSLRTGQGYGYTF	TGTGCCAGTAGTCTCCGGACAGGCCAGGGGTATGGCTACACCTTC
TRBJ1-2	-	TRBV2	TRBD1	CASSTQGTNYGYTF	TGTGCCAGCAGCACACAGGGGACTAACTATGGCTACACCTTC